Following are 15 T cell receptor beta chains from one sample sequenced in a study of blood T cells in healthy people across ages. A second PCR, run for roughly 7 to 12 cycles, used a sample-barcoded 5' primer plus a J-beta primer mix. TCRdb redid the calling of the 5' RACE reads with MiXCR, one entry per CDR3 protein. The repertoire includes approximately 360,000 distinct CDR3 sequences, about 52% of them detected once, and under 60% sits in the top ten. The sequencing sample was made of blood. The receptors were gathered from a man aged 55-75 years in good health.

The V call is TRBV18, the J call TRBJ1-4; D uncertain. This CDR3 is 14 amino acids long. V was pared by 0 bases and J by 2 bases, with 4 bases between. In germline, CDR1 is KGHSH, CDR2 LQKENI. Written as DNA, the CDR3 is TGTGCCAGCTCACCACCCAGTACTAATGAAAAACTGTTTTTT. It encodes CASSPPSTNEKLFF.

This chain connects TRBV6-5 to TRBJ1-2; D perhaps matches TRBD1 (5 bases). Trimming stripped 1 base from V and 3 bases from J, with 15 bases between. Germline loops: CDR1 MNHEY, CDR2 SVGAGI. The CDR3 is 16 amino acids. The CDR3: CASSYLGGGADYGYTF. CDR3 DNA sequence: TGTGCCAGCAGTTACTTGGGCGGGGGTGCGGACTATGGCTACACCTTC.

The CDR3 DNA reads as TGTGCCAGCAGTTACTCGTCAACCTATGGCTACACCTTC. This sequence encodes CASSYSSTYGYTF. The chain has TRBV6-2 or TRBV6-3 and TRBJ1-2, with D hard to call. V was shortened by 0 bases and J by 4 bases, with 6 bases between the two germline ends. This CDR3 spans 13 amino acids. Germline values: CDR1 MNHEY, CDR2 SVGEGT.

V usage is TRBV6-4 and J usage is TRBJ1-1, with D maybe TRBD1 (5 bases). The CDR3 runs 13 residues. Germline CDR1 is MRHNA and CDR2 is SNTAGT. V gave up 4 bases and J gave up 7 bases, with 13 bases separating them. DNA of the CDR3: TGTGCCAGCAGTGGGGGGGTGTTTGGTGAAGCTTTCTTT. Protein: CASSGGVFGEAFF.

This sequence joins TRBV28 and TRBJ2-3, with 7 bases lining up with TRBD1. CDR1 and CDR2 (germline): MDHEN, SYDVKM. The trim removed 2 bases at V and 8 bases at J, leaving 7 bases unmatched. This CDR3 is 14 amino acids long. The CDR3 nucleotides read TGTGCCAGCAGTTTACCACAGGGGATAATTACGCAGTATTTT. Translation gives CASSLPQGIITQYF.

This clonotype is a singleton in its sample. The V call is TRBV6-1, the J call TRBJ2-7; TRBD1 might be the D (6 bases). Per germline, CDR1 MNHNS and CDR2 SASEGT. Trimming pared 2 bases from V and 1 base from J, leaving 15 bases between. CDR3 length: 16 amino acids. In nucleotides, the CDR3 is TGTGCCAGCAGTGAATTTAGGGGGAGAGGGTCCTACGAGCAGTACTTC. Residues: CASSEFRGRGSYEQYF.

J is TRBJ2-1 and V is TRBV28; 11 nucleotides match TRBD2. J lost 9 bases, V lost 8 bases, and 21 bases had no gene match. Germline CDR1 and CDR2: MDHEN and SYDVKM. CDR3 size: 18 residues. The chain's CDR3 is CASSRRDSGGARPSEQFF. The DNA for the CDR3 is TGTGCCAGCTCGCGCAGGGATAGCGGGGGGGCCCGCCCAAGTGAGCAGTTCTTC.

Here the CDR3 reads CASSLAATYEQYF. Written as DNA, the CDR3 is TGTGCCAGCAGTTTAGCGGCAACCTACGAGCAGTACTTC. The J gene is TRBJ2-7, the V gene TRBV27, with D uncertain. CDR1 is MNHEY and CDR2 is SMNVEV in the germline V gene (reference sequence). V was clipped by 2 bases and J by 2 bases, with 7 bases between them. This CDR3 is 13 amino acids long.

The chain uses TRBV5-1 and TRBJ2-1, with D uncertain. V was trimmed by 3 bases and J by 7 bases, leaving 8 bases between them. In germline, CDR1 is SGHRS, CDR2 YFSETQ. The CDR3 contains 12 residues. CDR3 sequence (DNA): TGCGCCAGCAGCTCTACTCGGAATGAGCAGTTCTTC. As protein: CASSSTRNEQFF.

This clonotype appeared a few times. CDR3 protein: CASSEWVGTASTYEQYF. Written as DNA, the CDR3 is TGTGCCAGCAGTGAATGGGTGGGGACAGCTTCAACCTACGAGCAGTACTTC. The chain has TRBV6-1 and TRBJ2-7, with 7 bases matching TRBD1. V lost 2 bases, J lost 2 bases, and 12 bases stayed unmatched. The CDR3 is made up of 17 amino acids. Germline V lookup: CDR1 MNHNS, CDR2 SASEGT.

This clonotype has a count of ten or more. In nucleotides, the CDR3 is TGCAGTGCTAGATCGGCAGGCGATCTCTCCTACGAGCAGTACTTC. The encoded protein is CSARSAGDLSYEQYF. The chain couples TRBV20-1 to TRBJ2-7; D not resolved. Trimming removed 2 bases from V and 0 bases from J, with 14 bases in between. This CDR3 has 15 residues. Germline values: CDR1 DFQATT, CDR2 SNEGSKA (reference sequence).

Note on this clonotype: The junction departs from germline at one end; a sequencing error may be responsible. This chain uses TRBV6-2 or TRBV6-3 with TRBJ2-1; D gene unclear. CDR1 is MNHEY and CDR2 is SVGEGT in the germline V gene. The CDR3 has 14 amino acids. CDR3 sequence reads: CAGSYSLSNNEQFF. In DNA, the CDR3 is TGTGCCGGCAGTTACTCGCTCTCGAACAATGAGCAGTTCTTC.

The chain employs TRBV28 and TRBJ2-1; possibly TRBD2 for D (6 bases). Germline CDR1 and CDR2: MDHEN and SYDVKM. This CDR3 is built from 14 residues. V lost 5 bases, J lost 10 bases, and 18 bases lay in between. This CDR3 is CASSPPGLLDEQFF. CDR3 sequence (DNA): TGTGCCAGCAGTCCACCGGGACTTCTCGACGAGCAGTTCTTC.

This clonotype was recorded a few times. V gene TRBV29-1 combines with J gene TRBJ1-2; D remains ambiguous. This CDR3 contains 12 residues. The germline V and J ends were trimmed by 3 bases and 4 bases, with 9 bases remaining between them. Germline lookup yields CDR1 SQVTM and CDR2 ANQGSEA. The CDR3 DNA follows: TGCAGCGTTGACCGACCCGGCTATGGCTACACCTTC. Residues: CSVDRPGYGYTF. The full variable domain, with the rest looked up from reference TRBV29-1 and TRBJ1-2, is SAVISQKPSRDICQRGTSLTIQCQVDSQVTMMFWYRQQPGQSLTLIATANQGSEATYESGFVIDKFPISRPNLTFSTLTVSNMSPEDSSIYLCSVDRPGYGYTFGSGTRLTVV.

In this sample, this clonotype turned up a few times. The chain joins TRBV20-1 to TRBJ2-1; a weak D match, TRBD2 (6 bases). Trimming took 3 bases from V and 12 from J, leaving 12 bases between them. The germline gives CDR1 DFQATT, CDR2 SNEGSKA (reference sequence). The CDR3 contains 11 residues. In DNA form, the CDR3 reads TGCAGTGCTAGCGTCGGGACTCCGCAGTTCTTC. Protein sequence: CSASVGTPQFF.